This TCR beta chain was captured by sequencing in a study of identical twins. CDR3 length: 14 amino acids. The V gene's germline CDR1 is SQVTM and CDR2 ANQGSEA. The ends were cut back, 5 bases at V and 2 bases at J, with 14 bases in the middle. This clonotype was detected a few times. In TCRdb, the 5' RACE reads were re-called with MiXCR into one record per CDR3 protein. The sample consists of about 720,000 distinct CDR3 sequences, 15% to 20% of them appearing once. Another study also made use of these data, one on T cells expressing NK-cell markers. That source notes: HCMV seropositivity marked most of the eight sequenced donors; one was seronegative.

The origin of this receptor is a young woman in good health. This chain uses TRBV29-1 with TRBJ2-3; maybe TRBD2 (5 bases). The sample consisted of PBMCs. The CDR3 loop is CSVRAVLSTDTQYF. DNA of the CDR3: TGCAGCGTTCGAGCGGTGCTTTCCACAGATACGCAGTATTTT.